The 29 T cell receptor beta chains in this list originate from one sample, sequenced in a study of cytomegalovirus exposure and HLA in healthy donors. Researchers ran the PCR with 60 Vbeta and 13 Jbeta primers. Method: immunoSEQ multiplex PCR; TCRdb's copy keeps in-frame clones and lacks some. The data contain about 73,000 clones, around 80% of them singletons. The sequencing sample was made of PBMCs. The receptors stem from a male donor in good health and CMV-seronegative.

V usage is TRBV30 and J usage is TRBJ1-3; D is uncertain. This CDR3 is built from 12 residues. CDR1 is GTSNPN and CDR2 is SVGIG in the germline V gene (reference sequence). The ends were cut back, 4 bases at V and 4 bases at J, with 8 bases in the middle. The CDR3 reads CAWKLMGNTIYF. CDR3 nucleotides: TGTGCCTGGAAACTTATGGGAAACACCATATATTTT. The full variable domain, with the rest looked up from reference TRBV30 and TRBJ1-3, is SQTIHQWPATLVQPVGSPLSLECTVEGTSNPNLYWYRQAAGRGLQLLFYSVGIGQISSEVPQNLSASRPQDRQFILSSKKLLLSDSGFYLCAWKLMGNTIYFGEGSWLTVV.

DNA of the CDR3: TGCAGCGCACAAGGCCAGGGGGGAAACATTCAGTACTTC. Protein: CSAQGQGGNIQYF. V is TRBV29-1 and J is TRBJ2-4; a possible D gene is TRBD1 (7 bases). The germline gives CDR1 SQVTM, CDR2 ANQGSEA. The V end lost 7 bases, the J end lost 6 bases, and 16 bases lay between the germline ends. The CDR3 is 13 amino acids.

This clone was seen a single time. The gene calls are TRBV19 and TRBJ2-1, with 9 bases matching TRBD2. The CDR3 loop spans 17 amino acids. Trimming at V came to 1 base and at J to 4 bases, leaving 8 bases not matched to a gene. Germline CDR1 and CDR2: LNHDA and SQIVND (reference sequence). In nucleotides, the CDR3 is TGTGCCAGTAGTATAGGGGGGGGTAGCGGGAGATACAATGAGCAGTTCTTC. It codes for CASSIGGGSGRYNEQFF.

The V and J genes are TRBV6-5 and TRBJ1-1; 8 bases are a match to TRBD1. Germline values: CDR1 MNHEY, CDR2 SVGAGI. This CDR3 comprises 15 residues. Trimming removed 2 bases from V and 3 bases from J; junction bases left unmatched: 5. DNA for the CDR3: TGTGCCAGCAGTTACAACGGACAGGGCCACACTGAAGCTTTCTTT. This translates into CASSYNGQGHTEAFF.

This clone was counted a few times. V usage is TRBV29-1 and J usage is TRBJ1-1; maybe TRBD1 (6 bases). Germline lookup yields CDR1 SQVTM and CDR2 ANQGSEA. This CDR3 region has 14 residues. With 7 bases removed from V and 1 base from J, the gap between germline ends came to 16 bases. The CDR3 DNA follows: TGCAGCGACACCAATACCAGGGGGAACACTGAAGCTTTCTTT. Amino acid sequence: CSDTNTRGNTEAFF.

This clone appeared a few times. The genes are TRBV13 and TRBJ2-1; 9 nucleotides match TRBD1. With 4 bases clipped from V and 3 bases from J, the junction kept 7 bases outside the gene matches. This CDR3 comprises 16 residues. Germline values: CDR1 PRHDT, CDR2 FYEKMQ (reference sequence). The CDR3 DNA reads TGTGCCAGCAGCTGGGCGGACAGGGGTGGCTACAATGAGCAGTTCTTC. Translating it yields CASSWADRGGYNEQFF.

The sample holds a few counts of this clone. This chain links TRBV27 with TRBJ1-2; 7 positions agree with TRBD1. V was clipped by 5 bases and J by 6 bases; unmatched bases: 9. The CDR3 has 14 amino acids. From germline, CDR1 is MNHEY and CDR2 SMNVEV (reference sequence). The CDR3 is CASSQNRQGNGYTF. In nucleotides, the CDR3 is TGTGCCAGCAGTCAAAATCGACAGGGTAATGGCTACACCTTC.

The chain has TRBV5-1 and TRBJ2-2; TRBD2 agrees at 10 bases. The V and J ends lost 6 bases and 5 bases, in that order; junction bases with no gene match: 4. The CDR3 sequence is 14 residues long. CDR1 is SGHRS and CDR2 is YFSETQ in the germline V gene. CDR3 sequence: CASTYSGGTGELFF. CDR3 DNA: TGCGCCAGCACCTATAGCGGGGGGACCGGGGAGCTGTTTTTT.

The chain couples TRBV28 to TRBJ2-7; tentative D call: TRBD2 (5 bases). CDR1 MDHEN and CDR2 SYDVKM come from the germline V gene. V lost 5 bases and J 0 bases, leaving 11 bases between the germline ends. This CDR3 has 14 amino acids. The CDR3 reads CASSRTGSSYEQYF. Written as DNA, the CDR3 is TGTGCCAGCAGTAGGACGGGATCCTCCTACGAGCAGTACTTC.

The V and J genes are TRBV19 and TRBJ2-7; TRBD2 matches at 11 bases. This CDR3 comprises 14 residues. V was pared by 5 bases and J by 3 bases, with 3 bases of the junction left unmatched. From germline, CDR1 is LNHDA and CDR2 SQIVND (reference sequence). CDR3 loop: CASSAGLAGYEQYF. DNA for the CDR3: TGTGCCAGTAGTGCTGGACTAGCGGGCTACGAGCAGTACTTC.

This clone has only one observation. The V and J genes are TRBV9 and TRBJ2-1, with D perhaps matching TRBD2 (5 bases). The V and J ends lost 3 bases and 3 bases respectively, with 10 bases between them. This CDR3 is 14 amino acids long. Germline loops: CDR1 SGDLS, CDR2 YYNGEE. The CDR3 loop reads CASSGRTNYNEQFF. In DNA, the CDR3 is TGTGCCAGCAGCGGGAGGACGAACTACAATGAGCAGTTCTTC.

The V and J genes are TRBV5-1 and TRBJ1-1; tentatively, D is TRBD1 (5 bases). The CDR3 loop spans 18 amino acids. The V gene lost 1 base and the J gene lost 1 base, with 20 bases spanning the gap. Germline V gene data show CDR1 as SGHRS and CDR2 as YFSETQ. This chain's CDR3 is CASSLNVLGGSSNTEAFF. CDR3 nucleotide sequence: TGCGCCAGCAGCTTGAATGTCTTGGGGGGAAGTTCGAACACTGAAGCTTTCTTT.

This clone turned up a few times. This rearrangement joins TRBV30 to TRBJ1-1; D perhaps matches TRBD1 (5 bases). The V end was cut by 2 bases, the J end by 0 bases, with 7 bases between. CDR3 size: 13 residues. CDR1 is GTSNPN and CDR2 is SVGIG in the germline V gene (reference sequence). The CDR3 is CAWSRTLNTEAFF. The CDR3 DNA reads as TGTGCCTGGAGTAGGACACTGAACACTGAAGCTTTCTTT.

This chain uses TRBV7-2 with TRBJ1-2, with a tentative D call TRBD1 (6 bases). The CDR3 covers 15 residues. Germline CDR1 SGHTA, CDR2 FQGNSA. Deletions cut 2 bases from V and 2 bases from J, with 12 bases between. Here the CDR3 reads CASSLFQGSNYGYTF. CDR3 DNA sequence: TGTGCCAGCAGCTTATTTCAGGGGAGCAACTATGGCTACACCTTC.

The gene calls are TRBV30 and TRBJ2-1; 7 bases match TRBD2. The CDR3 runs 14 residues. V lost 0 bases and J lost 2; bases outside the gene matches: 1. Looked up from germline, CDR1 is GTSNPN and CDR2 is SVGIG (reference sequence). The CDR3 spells CAWSVGTTYNEQFF. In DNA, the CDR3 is TGTGCCTGGAGTGTGGGGACTACCTACAATGAGCAGTTCTTC.

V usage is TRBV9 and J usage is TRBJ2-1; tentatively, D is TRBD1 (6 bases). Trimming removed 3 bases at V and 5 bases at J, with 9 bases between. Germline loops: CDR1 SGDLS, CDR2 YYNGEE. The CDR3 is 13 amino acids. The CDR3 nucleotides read TGTGCCAGCAGCGGGACAGACCACAATGAGCAGTTCTTC. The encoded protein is CASSGTDHNEQFF. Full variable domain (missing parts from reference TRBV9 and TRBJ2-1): DSGVTQTPKHLITATGQRVTLRCSPRSGDLSVYWYQQSLDQGLQFLIQYYNGEERAKGNILERFSAQQFPDLHSELNLSSLELGDSALYFCASSGTDHNEQFFGPGTRLTVL.

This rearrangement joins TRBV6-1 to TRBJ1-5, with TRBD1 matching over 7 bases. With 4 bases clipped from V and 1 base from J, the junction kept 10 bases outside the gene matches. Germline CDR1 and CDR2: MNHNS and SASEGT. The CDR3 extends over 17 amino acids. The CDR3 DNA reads TGTGCCAGCAGTGGACAACAGGGGAAGTTAAGCAATCAGCCCCAGCATTTT. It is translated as CASSGQQGKLSNQPQHF.

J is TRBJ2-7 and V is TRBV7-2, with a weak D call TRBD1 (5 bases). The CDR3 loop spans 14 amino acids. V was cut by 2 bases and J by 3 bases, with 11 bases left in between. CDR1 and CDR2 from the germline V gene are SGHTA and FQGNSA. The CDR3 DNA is TGTGCCAGCAGCTTATCCAGGGCGAGCTACGAGCAGTACTTC. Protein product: CASSLSRASYEQYF.

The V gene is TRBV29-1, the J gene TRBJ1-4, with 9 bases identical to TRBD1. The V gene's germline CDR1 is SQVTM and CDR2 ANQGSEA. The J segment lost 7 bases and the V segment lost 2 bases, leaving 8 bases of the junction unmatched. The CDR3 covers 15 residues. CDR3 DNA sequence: TGCAGCGTTGAATCCCCACAGGGGGCGGGTGAAAAACTGTTTTTT. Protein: CSVESPQGAGEKLFF.

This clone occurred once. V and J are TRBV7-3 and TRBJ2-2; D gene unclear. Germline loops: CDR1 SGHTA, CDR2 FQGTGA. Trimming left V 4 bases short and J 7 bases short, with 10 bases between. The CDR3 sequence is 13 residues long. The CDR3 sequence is CASSSSRSGELFF. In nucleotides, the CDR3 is TGTGCCAGCAGCTCCTCCCGGAGCGGGGAGCTGTTTTTT.

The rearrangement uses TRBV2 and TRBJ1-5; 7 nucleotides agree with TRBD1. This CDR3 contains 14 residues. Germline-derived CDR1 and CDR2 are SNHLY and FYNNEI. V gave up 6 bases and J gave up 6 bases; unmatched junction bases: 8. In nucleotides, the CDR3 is TGTGCCAGCAGCGCCGGGGACAGCCTTCAGCCCCAGCATTTT. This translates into CASSAGDSLQPQHF.

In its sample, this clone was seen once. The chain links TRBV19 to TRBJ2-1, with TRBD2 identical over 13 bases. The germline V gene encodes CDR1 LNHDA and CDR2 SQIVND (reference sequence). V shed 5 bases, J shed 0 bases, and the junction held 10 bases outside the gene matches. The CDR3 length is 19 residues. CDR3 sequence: CASSYTGTSGASSYNEQFF. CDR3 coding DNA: TGTGCCAGTAGTTATACCGGGACTAGCGGGGCCTCCTCCTACAATGAGCAGTTCTTC.

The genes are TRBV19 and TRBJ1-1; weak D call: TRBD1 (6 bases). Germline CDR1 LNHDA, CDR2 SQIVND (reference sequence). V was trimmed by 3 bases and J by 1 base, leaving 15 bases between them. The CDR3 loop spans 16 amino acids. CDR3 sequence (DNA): TGTGCCAGTAGTATTGATCGGGGGGCAGGGAACACTGAAGCTTTCTTT. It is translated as CASSIDRGAGNTEAFF. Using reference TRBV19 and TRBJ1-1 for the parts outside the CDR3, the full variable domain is DGGITQSPKYLFRKEGQNVTLSCEQNLNHDAMYWYRQDPGQGLRLIYYSQIVNDFQKGDIAEGYSVSREKKESFPLTVTSAQKNPTAFYLCASSIDRGAGNTEAFFGQGTRLTVV.

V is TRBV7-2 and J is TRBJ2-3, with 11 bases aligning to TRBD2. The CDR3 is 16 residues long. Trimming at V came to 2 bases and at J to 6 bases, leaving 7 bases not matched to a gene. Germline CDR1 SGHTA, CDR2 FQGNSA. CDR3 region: CASSLNSGRVGDTQYF. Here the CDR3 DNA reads TGTGCCAGCAGCTTAAATAGCGGGAGGGTTGGGGATACGCAGTATTTT. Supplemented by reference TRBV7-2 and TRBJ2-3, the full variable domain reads GAGVSQSPSNKVTEKGKDVELRCDPISGHTALYWYRQSLGQGLEFLIYFQGNSAPDKSGLPSDRFSAERTGGSVSTLTIQRTQQEDSAVYLCASSLNSGRVGDTQYFGPGTRLTVL.

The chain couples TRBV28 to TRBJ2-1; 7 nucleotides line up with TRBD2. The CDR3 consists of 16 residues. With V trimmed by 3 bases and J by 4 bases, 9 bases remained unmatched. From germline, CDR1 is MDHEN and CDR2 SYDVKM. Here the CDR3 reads CASSLDYAGVYNEQFF. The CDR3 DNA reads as TGTGCCAGCAGTTTGGATTACGCGGGGGTGTACAATGAGCAGTTCTTC.

This CDR3 is CASSIGSTDTQYF. The CDR3 DNA follows: TGTGCCAGCAGTATCGGGAGCACAGATACGCAGTATTTT. The chain employs TRBV2 and TRBJ2-3; D not certain. This CDR3 region has 13 residues. V gave up 5 bases and J gave up 0 bases, with 6 bases separating them. Germline-derived CDR1 and CDR2 are SNHLY and FYNNEI.

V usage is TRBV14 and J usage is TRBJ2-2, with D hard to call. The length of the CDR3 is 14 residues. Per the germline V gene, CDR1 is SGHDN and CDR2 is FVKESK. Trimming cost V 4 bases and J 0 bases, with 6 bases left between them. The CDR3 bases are TGTGCCAGCAGCCGCGTTACGAACACCGGGGAGCTGTTTTTT. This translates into CASSRVTNTGELFF.

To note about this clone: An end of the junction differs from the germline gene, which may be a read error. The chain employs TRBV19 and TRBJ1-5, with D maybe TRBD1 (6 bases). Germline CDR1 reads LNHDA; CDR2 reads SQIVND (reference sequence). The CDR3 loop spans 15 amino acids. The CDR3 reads CASSNGGGDNQPQNF. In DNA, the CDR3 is TGTGCCAGTAGTAATGGGGGAGGGGACAATCAGCCCCAGAATTTT.

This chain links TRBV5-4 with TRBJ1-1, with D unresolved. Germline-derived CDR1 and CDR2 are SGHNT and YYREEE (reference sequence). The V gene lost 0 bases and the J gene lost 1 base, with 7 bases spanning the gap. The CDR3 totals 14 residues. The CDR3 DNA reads TGTGCCAGCAGCTTGGGGAGTCAGAACACTGAAGCTTTCTTT. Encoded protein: CASSLGSQNTEAFF. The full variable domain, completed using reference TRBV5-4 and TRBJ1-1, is ETGVTQSPTHLIKTRGQQVTLRCSSQSGHNTVSWYQQALGQGPQFIFQYYREEENGRGNFPPRFSGLQFPNYSSELNVNALELDDSALYLCASSLGSQNTEAFFGQGTRLTVV.